These 29 T cell receptor beta chains were sequenced from one sample in a study of blood T cell repertoires in COVID-19. The table came from immunoSEQ multiplex PCR; TCRdb's copy has only in-frame clones and leaves some out. This sample yields about 400,000 clones, of which 70% to 90% are seen a single time; under 2.5% belongs to the top ten. Input material: PBMCs or T cells enriched from blood (not recorded which). The receptors were sampled from a woman aged 18-29 years with acute COVID-19.

The rearrangement links TRBV10-1 to TRBJ2-2, with D tentatively TRBD1 (6 bases). The germline V gene has CDR1 WNHNN and CDR2 SYGVQD (reference sequence). V lost 4 bases and J 7 bases, leaving 10 bases between the germline ends. CDR3 size: 13 residues. CDR3 loop: CASSGYRVGELFF. CDR3 nucleotides: TGCGCCAGCAGTGGGTACAGGGTCGGGGAGCTGTTTTTT.

The gene calls are TRBV19 and TRBJ2-3; weak D call: TRBD2 (6 bases). Per the germline V gene, CDR1 is LNHDA and CDR2 is SQIVND (reference sequence). The CDR3 sequence is 14 residues long. The germline V and J ends were trimmed by 4 bases and 0 bases, with 8 bases remaining between them. The CDR3 coding sequence is TGTGCCAGTAGTACCCTAGCGAGCACAGATACGCAGTATTTT. Translated, it gives CASSTLASTDTQYF.

A single count supports this clone. This sequence joins TRBV29-1 and TRBJ2-7; possible D gene TRBD2, 6 bases. Germline CDR1 is SQVTM and CDR2 is ANQGSEA. V lost 5 bases and J lost 7, with 18 bases in between. The CDR3 sequence is 13 residues long. DNA of the CDR3: TGCAGCGTTTATCAGGGAGGTGTGGAGGAGCAGTACTTC. Translating it yields CSVYQGGVEEQYF.

The V gene is TRBV29-1, the J gene TRBJ1-1, with TRBD1 matching 7 bases. Unmatched junction bases numbered 3, after V lost 7 bases and J lost 1 base. CDR1 SQVTM and CDR2 ANQGSEA come from the germline V gene. The CDR3 has 12 amino acids. In DNA, the CDR3 is TGCAGCGCCAACAGGGGGAACACTGAAGCTTTCTTT. Amino acid sequence: CSANRGNTEAFF.

DNA for the CDR3: TGTGCCAGCAGTTACGGGACAGGGGGCGCGGGTTCACCCCTCCACTTT. The encoded protein is CASSYGTGGAGSPLHF. The chain uses TRBV6-5 and TRBJ1-6, with 12 bases matching TRBD1. After removal of 2 bases from V and 9 bases from J, the junction contained 5 bases not matched to a gene. CDR1 and CDR2 from the germline V gene are MNHEY and SVGAGI. This CDR3 comprises 16 residues.

The chain is built from TRBV28 and TRBJ1-2; no firm D call. Germline CDR1 is MDHEN and CDR2 is SYDVKM. CDR3 length: 15 residues. V lost 8 bases and J 2 bases, leaving 18 bases between the germline ends. The CDR3 protein is CASGVSIRTNYGYTF. CDR3 sequence (DNA): TGTGCCAGCGGAGTTTCGATTCGTACAAACTATGGCTACACCTTC.

The chain carries TRBV19 and TRBJ1-5; D is possibly TRBD1 (5 bases). V was cut by 4 bases and J by 4 bases, with 11 bases left in between. The CDR3 length is 14 residues. The V gene's germline CDR1 is LNHDA and CDR2 SQIVND (reference sequence). In DNA, the CDR3 is TGTGCCAGTAGTACCCGGACACGGAATCAGCCCCAGCATTTT. It yields the protein CASSTRTRNQPQHF.

The CDR3 DNA sequence: TGTGCCAGCAGTGACTCCCCCTACGAGCAGTACTTC. It codes for CASSDSPYEQYF. This chain links TRBV2 with TRBJ2-7; the D is unclear. The germline gives CDR1 SNHLY, CDR2 FYNNEI. The CDR3 extends over 12 amino acids. V lost 3 bases, J lost 2 bases, and 5 bases lay in between.

The chain joins TRBV6-6 to TRBJ2-5; 10 nucleotides match TRBD1. This CDR3 comprises 17 residues. Per the germline V gene, CDR1 is MNHNY and CDR2 is SVGAGI (reference sequence). V lost 5 bases to trimming and J lost 0 bases; unmatched junction nucleotides: 9. The CDR3 loop is CASSPGWGQGYQETQYF. The CDR3 region has the DNA TGTGCCAGCAGTCCCGGTTGGGGACAGGGGTACCAAGAGACCCAGTACTTC.

The chain carries TRBV9 and TRBJ2-7; a possible D gene is TRBD1 (6 bases). The V end was cut by 0 bases, the J end by 0 bases, with 10 bases between. The CDR3 is 15 amino acids. Germline CDR1 reads SGDLS; CDR2 reads YYNGEE. CDR3 region: CASSVEDRSSYEQYF. The CDR3, as DNA: TGTGCCAGCAGCGTAGAGGACAGAAGCTCCTACGAGCAGTACTTC.

The gene calls are TRBV27 and TRBJ1-6; 7 bases agree with TRBD1. Germline V CDR1 and CDR2: MNHEY, SMNVEV (reference sequence). The CDR3 covers 15 residues. V lost 6 bases to trimming and J lost 10 bases; unmatched junction nucleotides: 12. The CDR3 DNA is TGTGCCAGCAGGTTAAAGGGACAGTGGCGATCACCCCTCCACTTT. It is translated as CASRLKGQWRSPLHF.

This chain links TRBV27 with TRBJ2-7; TRBD1 matches at 9 bases. CDR3 length: 13 amino acids. Germline assignment: CDR1 MNHEY and CDR2 SMNVEV (reference sequence). V trimming: 7 bases; J trimming: 1 base; junction bases outside the gene matches: 2. The CDR3 DNA reads as TGTGCCAGCAATGGACAGGGGTCCTACGAGCAGTACTTC. It translates to CASNGQGSYEQYF.

J is TRBJ1-1 and V is TRBV11-1, with D possibly TRBD1 on 5 matching bases. The ends were cut back, 5 bases at V and 2 bases at J, with 12 bases in the middle. CDR3 length: 14 amino acids. Germline CDR1 is SGHAT and CDR2 is FQDESV (reference sequence). The CDR3 region has the DNA TGTGCCAGCAGCGCGGACACTTATAACACTGAAGCTTTCTTT. Amino acid sequence: CASSADTYNTEAFF.

The chain has TRBV11-2 and TRBJ1-6, with D tentatively TRBD1 (5 bases). The V gene lost 5 bases and the J gene lost 6 bases, with 14 bases spanning the gap. CDR3 length: 15 amino acids. Per germline, CDR1 SGHAT and CDR2 FQNNGV. CDR3: CASSPQVVGNSPLHF. The DNA of the CDR3 is TGTGCCAGCAGCCCACAGGTAGTTGGTAATTCACCCCTCCACTTT. The entire variable domain, with the rest obtained from reference TRBV11-2 and TRBJ1-6, is as follows: EAGVAQSPRYKIIEKRQSVAFWCNPISGHATLYWYQQILGQGPKLLIQFQNNGVVDDSQLPKDRFSAERLKGVDSTLKIQPAKLEDSAVYLCASSPQVVGNSPLHFGNGTRLTVT.

CDR3 loop: CASSNRDRDYNEQFF. For the CDR3, the DNA is TGTGCCAGCAGCAACCGGGACAGGGACTACAATGAGCAGTTCTTC. This chain joins TRBV11-2 and TRBJ2-1; 9 bases are a match to TRBD1. Germline assignment: CDR1 SGHAT and CDR2 FQNNGV. The CDR3 length is 15 residues. Trimming took 5 bases from V and 3 from J; bases not matched to a gene: 5. The full variable domain, in which reference TRBV11-2 and TRBJ2-1 provide the parts outside the CDR3, is EAGVAQSPRYKIIEKRQSVAFWCNPISGHATLYWYQQILGQGPKLLIQFQNNGVVDDSQLPKDRFSAERLKGVDSTLKIQPAKLEDSAVYLCASSNRDRDYNEQFFGPGTRLTVL.

The chain links TRBV3-1 (or the pseudogene TRBV3-2) to TRBJ2-5; 8 positions match TRBD2. The CDR3 sequence is 15 residues long. Germline CDR1 and CDR2: LGHDT and YNNKEL (reference sequence). V gave up 1 base and J gave up 4 bases; unmatched junction bases: 5. The CDR3 DNA sequence: TGTGCCAGCAGCCAAGGTCCCGGGGGGGTAGAGACCCAGTACTTC. It specifies CASSQGPGGVETQYF.

This CDR3 reads CASSSRQGGDTQYF. DNA for the CDR3: TGTGCCAGCAGTTCCCGACAGGGTGGAGATACGCAGTATTTT. The V gene is TRBV27, the J gene TRBJ2-3; 7 nucleotides align to TRBD1. CDR1 is MNHEY, CDR2 SMNVEV, per germline (reference sequence). After removal of 4 bases from V and 5 bases from J, the junction contained 6 bases not matched to a gene. The CDR3 runs to 14 residues.

V gene TRBV2 combines with J gene TRBJ2-5; D uncertain. The germline V gene encodes CDR1 SNHLY and CDR2 FYNNEI. The CDR3 contains 14 residues. Trimming removed 1 base at V and 5 bases at J, with 11 bases between. The CDR3 nucleotides are TGTGCCAGCAGTGAAGGCGTGATTTGGGAGACCCAGTACTTC. Encoded protein: CASSEGVIWETQYF.

V usage is TRBV6-5 and J usage is TRBJ1-3; 10 bases map to TRBD1. Losses at the gene ends were 6 bases for V and 0 bases for J; bases not matched to a gene: 5. The CDR3 loop spans 16 amino acids. Germline V gene data show CDR1 as MNHEY and CDR2 as SVGAGI. Here the CDR3 reads CASSYGDRGSGNTIYF. The DNA of the CDR3 is TGTGCCAGCAGCTACGGGGACAGGGGCTCTGGAAACACCATATATTTT.

This rearrangement joins TRBV9 to TRBJ1-6; 7 positions agree with TRBD1. V was clipped by 0 bases and J by 7 bases; unmatched bases: 13. CDR1 is SGDLS, CDR2 YYNGEE, per germline. CDR3 length: 18 residues. CDR3 protein: CASSVAETDRAGNSPLHF. The CDR3 DNA sequence: TGTGCCAGCAGCGTAGCCGAAACAGACAGGGCCGGAAATTCACCCCTCCACTTT.

This chain's CDR3 is CASSSKYRAPEQYF. DNA for the CDR3: TGTGCCAGCAGCTCCAAATACAGGGCTCCCGAGCAGTACTTC. The genes are TRBV7-9 and TRBJ2-7, with TRBD1 as a possible D gene (6 bases). Germline assignment: CDR1 SEHNR and CDR2 FQNEAQ (reference sequence). V dropped 4 bases and J dropped 6 bases, with 16 bases sitting between them. This CDR3 contains 14 residues. The whole variable domain, remainder taken from reference TRBV7-9 and TRBJ2-7, is DTGVSQNPRHKITKRGQNVTFRCDPISEHNRLYWYRQTLGQGPEFLTYFQNEAQLEKSRLLSDRFSAERPKGSFSTLEIQRTEQGDSAMYLCASSSKYRAPEQYFGPGTRLTVT.

J is TRBJ1-5 and V is TRBV29-1; possible D gene TRBD1, 6 bases. The CDR3 extends over 13 amino acids. Trimming stripped 6 bases from V and 2 bases from J, with 11 bases between. Germline values: CDR1 SQVTM, CDR2 ANQGSEA. As DNA, the CDR3 is TGCAGCGTAGGGGGAGCGGGCAATCAGCCCCAGCATTTT. Translated, it gives CSVGGAGNQPQHF.

About this clone: This sample includes further DNA sequences coding for the same CDR3. The V and J genes are TRBV29-1 and TRBJ2-6, with D perhaps TRBD2 (6 bases). This CDR3 has 14 residues. Looked up from germline, CDR1 is SQVTM and CDR2 is ANQGSEA. V lost 3 bases and J lost 0, with 6 bases in between. CDR3 loop: CSVDGGSGANVLTF. The CDR3 coding sequence is TGCAGCGTTGACGGGGGCTCTGGGGCCAACGTCCTGACTTTC.

J is TRBJ2-7 and V is TRBV6-5, with TRBD1 identical over 7 bases. The J segment lost 0 bases and the V segment lost 0 bases, leaving 5 bases of the junction unmatched. The CDR3 is 16 amino acids. Per the germline V gene, CDR1 is MNHEY and CDR2 is SVGAGI. CDR3 coding DNA: TGTGCCAGCAGTTACTCGGGACAGTGGAGCTCCTACGAGCAGTACTTC. It yields the protein CASSYSGQWSSYEQYF.

The V and J genes are TRBV6-1 and TRBJ2-7; 10 positions agree with TRBD2. The CDR3 consists of 15 residues. CDR1 is MNHNS, CDR2 SASEGT, per germline. V lost 3 bases and J lost 0; bases outside the gene matches: 2. CDR3 region: CASSDQRGGSYEQYF. CDR3 nucleotide sequence: TGTGCCAGCAGTGACCAGCGGGGGGGCTCCTACGAGCAGTACTTC.

V usage is TRBV7-6 and J usage is TRBJ1-3; D unclear. CDR3 size: 13 residues. The germline V and J ends were trimmed by 0 bases and 4 bases, with 4 bases remaining between them. Germline V gives CDR1 SGHVS, CDR2 FNYEAQ. The CDR3: CASSLAQGNTIYF. CDR3 nucleotide sequence: TGTGCCAGCAGCTTAGCACAGGGAAACACCATATATTTT.

The chain recombines TRBV5-5 with TRBJ2-7; possibly TRBD2 for D (5 bases). Germline V CDR1 and CDR2: SGHKS, YYEKEE (reference sequence). The V gene lost 4 bases and the J gene lost 7 bases, with 12 bases spanning the gap. The CDR3 covers 12 residues. CDR3 loop: CASSLGLLEQYF. In nucleotides, the CDR3 is TGTGCCAGCAGCCTAGGACTCCTTGAGCAGTACTTC.

This CDR3 reads CASSPGLANSTDTQYF. The CDR3 nucleotides read TGCGCCAGCAGCCCGGGACTAGCGAACAGCACAGATACGCAGTATTTT. This rearrangement joins TRBV4-3 to TRBJ2-3; 10 bases align to TRBD2. The germline gives CDR1 LGHNA, CDR2 YSLEER. J was trimmed by 0 bases and V by 4 bases; bases with no gene match: 4. The CDR3 has 16 amino acids.

The gene calls are TRBV5-1 and TRBJ1-1; D unresolved. The CDR3 length is 14 residues. V lost 0 bases to trimming and J lost 5 bases, with 11 bases between them. Germline CDR1 SGHRS, CDR2 YFSETQ. As DNA, the CDR3 is TGCGCCAGCAGCTTGGCCCACGGAGAGACTGAAGCTTTCTTT. Encoded protein: CASSLAHGETEAFF.